This T cell receptor beta chain derives from a study of memory CD4+ T cells and cytomegalovirus serostatus. On this clone: What it binds is not known.

General study points: Repertoires predicted CMV serostatus with median bootstrapped AUC of about 0.96.

Clones were read by immunoSEQ multiplex PCR, and TCRdb kept only the in-frame ones, dropping some. The data show tens of thousands of clones, with roughly four fifths seen just once and about 1% held by the top ten. The sort gate was single viable CD3+CD4+CD8-CD45RO+ cells for memory CD4+ T cells. Serum IgG to CMV pp150, pp28, p38 and p52 defined serostatus. The CDR3 is 19 amino acids. The ends lost 0 bases at V and 6 bases at J; junction bases unmatched: 19. Germline CDR1 reads SGHAT; CDR2 reads FQDESV (reference sequence). The chain combines TRBV11-1 with TRBJ1-1, with 7 bases identical to TRBD1. The sample comprised memory CD4+ T cells from blood. The source of this sequence is an adult in good health and CMV-seronegative. The CDR3 DNA reads TGTGCCAGCAGCTTAGCGGGACAGTTTGGTTGGTCCCGGTTATCTGAAGCTTTCTTT. Protein: CASSLAGQFGWSRLSEAFF.